This T cell receptor (beta chain) was sequenced during a study of chemoradiotherapy in HPV16-positive cancers. For this clone: Its antigen is still unknown.

Study-wide results and caveats: HPV-specific T cells were functionally defined from only a couple of HPV16-positive patients.

Deletions cut 5 bases from V and 2 bases from J, with 10 bases between. The CDR3 loop spans 15 amino acids. CDR1 is SNHLY and CDR2 is FYNNEI in the germline V gene. TCRdb keeps only in-frame clones here, not all; method: immunoSEQ multiplex PCR. Here the sample spans roughly 19,000 clones, around 86% being singletons. The chain is built from TRBV2 and TRBJ2-6, with no clear D. The sequencing used blood, collected from a patient who underwent chemoradiotherapy. This TCR came from a human donor with HPV-associated anogenital cancer. CDR3 sequence reads: CASSFTTPGANVLTF. The CDR3 DNA reads as TGTGCCAGCAGTTTTACTACCCCTGGGGCCAACGTCCTGACTTTC.